This T cell receptor (beta chain) was sequenced in a study of cytomegalovirus exposure and HLA in healthy donors. The CDR3 has 15 residues. Looked up from germline, CDR1 is SGHDT and CDR2 is YYEEEE. Trimming took 1 base from V and 0 from J, leaving 11 bases between them. Primers included in the PCR were 60 Vbeta and 13 Jbeta primers. Profiling relied on immunoSEQ multiplex PCR, and the TCRdb table lists in-frame clones only, not all of them. The profile covers approximately 150,000 clones, with around 78% appearing a single time and 0.95% to 1.1% taken by the ten largest. J is TRBJ2-7 and V is TRBV5-6, with D perhaps TRBD2 (7 bases). The TCR sequence derives from a woman between 40 and 50 years old in good health and CMV-seronegative. The sequenced sample consisted of PBMCs. Written as DNA, the CDR3 is TGTGCCAGCAGCTTGCGAGGGGGGGTCTCCTACGAGCAGTACTTC. This encodes CASSLRGGVSYEQYF.